This T cell receptor (beta chain) was sequenced in a study of T cell repertoires in cytomegalovirus infection. TCRdb processed the reads anew with MiXCR; each CDR3 protein has one entry. This table holds about 480,000 distinct CDR3 sequences, around 30% found once. This clonotype was detected only a few times. The antigen is unknown. Germline V gene sequence: CDR1 SGHVS, CDR2 FNYEAQ. The CDR3 spans 15 residues. Deletions cut 5 bases from V and 5 bases from J, with 18 bases between. The sample in question was cultured PBMCs, obtained from culture after CMV antigen stimulation. This chain joins TRBV7-6 and TRBJ2-5; D is possibly TRBD2 (6 bases). The clonotype was recovered from a human donor in good health (CMV status not recorded). Some clones in this sample may be carry-over from other donors' samples. DNA for the CDR3: TGTGCCAGCAGCCGGGGGTATATGGGCGGGGAGACCCAGTACTTC. It yields the protein CASSRGYMGGETQYF.